This T cell receptor beta chain comes out of a study of human CD8 memory T cell subsets. Broader study findings: Estimation with Chao1 suggested higher diversity among stem-like memory T cells relative to precursor exhausted T cells.

The CDR3 consists of 18 residues. Germline CDR1 MNHEY, CDR2 SVGEGT. About this clonotype itself: Its target is not known.

Making the TCR beta libraries relied on UMI-labeled 5' RACE. TCRdb re-called the 5' RACE reads and shows each CDR3 protein once, DNA omitted. In total, the table holds about 7,900 distinct CDR3 sequences. RNA originated from duplicate vials containing some 140,000 sorted CD8+ T cells per subset. The sequencing input was CD8+ T cells from PBMCs. The sequence was obtained from a human donor in good health. The chain combines TRBV6-2 or TRBV6-3 with TRBJ1-5. Here the CDR3 reads CASRGVLWEQDSNQPQHF.